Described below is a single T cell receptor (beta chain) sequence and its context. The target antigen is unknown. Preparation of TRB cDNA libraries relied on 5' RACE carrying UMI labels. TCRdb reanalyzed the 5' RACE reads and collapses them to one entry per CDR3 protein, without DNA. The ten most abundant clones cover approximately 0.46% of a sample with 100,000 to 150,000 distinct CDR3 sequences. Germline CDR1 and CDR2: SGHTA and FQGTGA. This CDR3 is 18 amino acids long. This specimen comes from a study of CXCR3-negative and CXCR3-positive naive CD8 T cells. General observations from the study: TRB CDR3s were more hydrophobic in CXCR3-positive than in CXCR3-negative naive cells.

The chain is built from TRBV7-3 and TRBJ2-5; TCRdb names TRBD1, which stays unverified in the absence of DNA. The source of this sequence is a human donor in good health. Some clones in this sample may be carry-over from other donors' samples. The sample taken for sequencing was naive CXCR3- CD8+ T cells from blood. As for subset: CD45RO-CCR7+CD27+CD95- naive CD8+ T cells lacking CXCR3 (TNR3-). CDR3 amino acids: CASSLGQMVGVNQETQYF. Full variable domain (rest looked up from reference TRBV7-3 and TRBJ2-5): GAGVSQTPSNKVTEKGKYVELRCDPISGHTALYWYRQSLGQGPEFLIYFQGTGAADDSGLPNDRFFAVRPEGSVSTLKIQRTERGDSAVYLCASSLGQMVGVNQETQYFGPGTRLLVL.